This T cell receptor (beta chain) is drawn from a study of early T cells in non-severe SARS-CoV-2 infection (dated by TCRdb to the early 2020s). In terms of the full investigation: TCR sequencing used bulk RNA from unsorted whole blood, so alpha and beta chains could not be paired. What the study reported, not specific to this receptor: VDJdb matching was skewed toward anti-spike CD8 responses, so virus-specific expansions were likely underestimated and private and CD4 specificities were missed.

From V the trimming removes 8 bases and from J it removes 5 bases, while the gene matches leave 8 bases of the junction unaccounted for. From cysteine to phenylalanine, the CDR3 is 13 amino acids long. Only the CDR3 DNA is retained, 39 bases long and in frame from the first base. The germline V gene yields MNHEY for CDR1 and SVGAGI for CDR2. The sample holds many counts of this clonotype. Its binding antigen is unknown. Base qualities were left out, and no much larger clone turns up one base away. Library preparation used 5' RACE. TCRdb shows the sequencer as NextSeq 500. To correct for sequencing error and PCR bias, the TCR library protocol tagged individual cDNA molecules with unique molecular identifiers. Both TCR alpha and beta chains were sequenced, and tight co-correlation was observed between alpha and beta sequence abundances in each sample. In the authors' own workflow: V gene, J gene and CDR3 annotation of TCR sequences was performed with Decombinator V4. Expanded TCRs were defined as changing significantly between any two time points under a Poisson model with p below 0.0001. TCR abundances were normalised to the total number of TCRs sequenced in each sample and reported as counts per million. TRAV1-2 paired with TRAJ12, TRAJ20 or TRAJ33 defined MAIT TCRs, while TRAV10 paired with TRAJ18 defined iNKT TCRs. A search of VDJdb, accessed on 1 November 2021, was run for TCRs annotated to CMV, EBV and SARS-CoV-2, with TCRs annotated for multiple antigens excluded. The public reads were reanalyzed by TCRdb: fastp trimming at Q25, MiXCR alignment, in-frame beta chains only. Entries that share a CDR3 protein sequence are merged under the most common genes and DNA. These V and J calls derive from TCRdb rather than the authors' analysis. Here the sample has 59,000 or so distinct CDR3 sequences; about 12% occur a single time. The top ten clones comprise around 1.5% of the sample.

Set within a cohort of healthcare workers in London, UK, this nested case-control study involved weekly PCR testing of nasopharyngeal swabs along with blood sampling. Healthcare workers were recruited during the week of the UK lockdown, between 23 and 31 March 2020, and followed weekly for up to 16 weeks. Sequences were derived from whole blood, sampled at baseline. The sequence is built from TRBV6-5 and TRBJ2-7, and TRBD1 aligns with 8 junction nucleotides. The TCR sequence derives from an adult who was a healthcare worker with PCR-confirmed SARS-CoV-2 infection or an uninfected control (not recorded which). This receptor has the CDR3 CASSRTGYDEQYF. Here is the DNA: TGTGCCAGCTCACGGACAGGGTATGACGAGCAGTACTTC.